This T cell receptor (beta chain) is from a study of blood T cell repertoires in COVID-19. The CDR3 has 15 amino acids. Losses at the gene ends were 5 bases for V and 8 bases for J; bases not matched to a gene: 11. In germline, CDR1 is MNHEY, CDR2 SVGAGI. This table comes from immunoSEQ multiplex PCR, and its TCRdb copy is limited to in-frame clones, with some not included. In the table there are about 280,000 clones, roughly 85% of which are singletons. Sequenced: PBMCs or T cells enriched from blood (not recorded which). This receptor was obtained from a woman aged 45-65 years who had recovered from COVID-19. This chain connects TRBV6-5 to TRBJ2-1, with 8 bases aligning to TRBD1. CDR3 nucleotides: TGTGCCAGCAGTAACTTAAGGACAGGGAGCGATGAGCAGTTCTTC. Translation gives CASSNLRTGSDEQFF.